This T cell receptor beta chain was observed in a study of cytomegalovirus exposure and HLA in healthy donors. Whole-study results and caveats: It was in a later analysis that TCR association rates were seen to vary by HLA locus, highest for DRB1 and lowest for HLA-C. In a later analysis, V- and J-gene trimming of beta chains associated with a DCLRE1C missense variant, replicated independently.

PCR employed 60 Vbeta and 13 Jbeta primers. Libraries were prepared by immunoSEQ multiplex PCR; TCRdb keeps only in-frame clonotypes and omits some of them. Counted here are approximately 170,000 clones, around 62% occurring once; the ten biggest clones make up 2.5% to 3%. About this clone itself: The antigen remains unidentified.

The TCR sequence derives from a man in his forties in good health and CMV-seronegative. Sequencing used PBMCs.

The CDR3 region has the DNA TGTGCCAGCAGCTTAGTCCGGGACAGTGAAGCTTTCTTT. It yields the protein CASSLVRDSEAFF. The chain combines TRBV7-2 with TRBJ1-1; 7 bases map to TRBD1. The CDR3 runs to 13 residues. Per germline, CDR1 SGHTA and CDR2 FQGNSA. The trim removed 1 base at V and 7 bases at J, leaving 3 bases unmatched.